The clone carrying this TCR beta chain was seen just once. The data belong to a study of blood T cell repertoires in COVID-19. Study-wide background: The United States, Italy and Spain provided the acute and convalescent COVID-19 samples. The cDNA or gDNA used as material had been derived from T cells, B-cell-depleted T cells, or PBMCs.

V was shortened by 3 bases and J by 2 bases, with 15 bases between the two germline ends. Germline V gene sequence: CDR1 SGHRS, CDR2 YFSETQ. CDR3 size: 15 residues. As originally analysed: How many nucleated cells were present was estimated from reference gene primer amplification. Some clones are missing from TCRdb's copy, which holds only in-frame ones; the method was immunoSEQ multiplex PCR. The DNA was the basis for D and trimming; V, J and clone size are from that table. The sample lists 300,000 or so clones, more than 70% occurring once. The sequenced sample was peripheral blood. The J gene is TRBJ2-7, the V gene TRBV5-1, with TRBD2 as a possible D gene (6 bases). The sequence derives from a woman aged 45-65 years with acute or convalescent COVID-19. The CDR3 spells CASSSIAGGAYEQYF. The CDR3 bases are TGCGCCAGCAGCTCCATTGCCGGGGGTGCCTACGAGCAGTACTTC.